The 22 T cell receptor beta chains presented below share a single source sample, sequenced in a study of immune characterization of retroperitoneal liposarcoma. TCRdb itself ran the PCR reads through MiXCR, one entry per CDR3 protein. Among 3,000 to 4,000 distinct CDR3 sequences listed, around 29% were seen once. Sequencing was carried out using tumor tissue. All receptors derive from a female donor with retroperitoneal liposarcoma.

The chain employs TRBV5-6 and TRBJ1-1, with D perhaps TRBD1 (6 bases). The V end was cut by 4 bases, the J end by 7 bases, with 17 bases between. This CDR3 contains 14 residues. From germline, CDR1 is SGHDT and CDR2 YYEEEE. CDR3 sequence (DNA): TGTGCCAGCAGCACGAAGACAGGTTTGGATGAAGCTTTCTTT. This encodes CASSTKTGLDEAFF.

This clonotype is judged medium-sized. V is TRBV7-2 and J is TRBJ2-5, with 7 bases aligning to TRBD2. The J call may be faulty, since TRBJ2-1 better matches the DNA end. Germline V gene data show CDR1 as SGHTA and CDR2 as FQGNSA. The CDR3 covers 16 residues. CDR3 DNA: TGTGCCAGCAGCTTAGATGCCACCACCTCGCGGGAGACCCAGTTCTTC. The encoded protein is CASSLDATTSRETQFF.

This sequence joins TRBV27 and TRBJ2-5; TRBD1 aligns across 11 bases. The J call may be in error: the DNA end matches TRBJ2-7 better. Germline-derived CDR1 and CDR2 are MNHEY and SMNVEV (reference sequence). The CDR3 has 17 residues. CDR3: CASSLEADRGRGHEQYF. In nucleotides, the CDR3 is TGTGCCAGCAGTTTAGAAGCGGACAGGGGGCGCGGGCACGAGCAGTACTTC.

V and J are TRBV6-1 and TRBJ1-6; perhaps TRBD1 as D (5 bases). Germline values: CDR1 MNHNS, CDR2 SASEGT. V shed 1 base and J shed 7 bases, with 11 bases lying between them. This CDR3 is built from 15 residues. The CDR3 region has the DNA TGTGCCAGCAGTGAAGTAGGGGCGCAAAATTCACCCCTCCACTTT. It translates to CASSEVGAQNSPLHF.

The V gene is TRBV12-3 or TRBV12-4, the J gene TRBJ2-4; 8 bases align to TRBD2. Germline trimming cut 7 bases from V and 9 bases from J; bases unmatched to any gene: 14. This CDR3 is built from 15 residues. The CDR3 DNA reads TGTGCCAGCACCACCCAGCGGGGGAGAGCGGGCATTCAGTACTTC. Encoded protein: CASTTQRGRAGIQYF.

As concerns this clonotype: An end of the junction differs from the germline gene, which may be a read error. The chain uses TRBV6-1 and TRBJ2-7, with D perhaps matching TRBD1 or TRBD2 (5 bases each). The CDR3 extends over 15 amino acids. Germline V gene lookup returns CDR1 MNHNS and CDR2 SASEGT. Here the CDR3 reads CAISPGTAPDYEQHF. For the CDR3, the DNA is TGTGCCATATCCCCCGGGACCGCACCAGACTACGAGCAGCACTTC.

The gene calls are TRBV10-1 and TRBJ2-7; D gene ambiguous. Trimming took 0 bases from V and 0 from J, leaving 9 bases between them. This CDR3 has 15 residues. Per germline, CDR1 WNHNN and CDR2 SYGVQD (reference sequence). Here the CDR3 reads CASSESAASSYEQYF. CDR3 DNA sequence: TGCGCCAGCAGTGAGTCGGCCGCAAGCTCCTACGAGCAGTACTTC.

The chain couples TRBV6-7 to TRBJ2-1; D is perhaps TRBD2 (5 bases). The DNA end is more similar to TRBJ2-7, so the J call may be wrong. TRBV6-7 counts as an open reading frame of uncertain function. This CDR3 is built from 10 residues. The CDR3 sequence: CASRGEGQYF. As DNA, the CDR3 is TGTGCCAGCCGGGGTGAGGGGCAGTACTTC.

For the CDR3, the DNA is TGTGCCAGTAGTTATGGGACTAGTACCTACGAGCAGTACTTC. This translates into CASSYGTSTYEQYF. The chain has TRBV19 and TRBJ2-4; 8 bases agree with TRBD2. The end of the DNA is better explained by TRBJ2-7, so the J call may be wrong. The CDR3 is made up of 14 amino acids. Germline assignment: CDR1 LNHDA and CDR2 SQIVND (reference sequence).

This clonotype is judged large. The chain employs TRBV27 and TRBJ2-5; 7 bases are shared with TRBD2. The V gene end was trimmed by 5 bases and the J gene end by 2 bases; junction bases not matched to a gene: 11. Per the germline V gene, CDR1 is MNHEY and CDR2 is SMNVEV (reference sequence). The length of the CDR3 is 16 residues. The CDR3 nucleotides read TGTGCCAGCAGTCTCGGATATCGGGAGGCTCAAGAGACCCAGTACTTC. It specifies CASSLGYREAQETQYF.

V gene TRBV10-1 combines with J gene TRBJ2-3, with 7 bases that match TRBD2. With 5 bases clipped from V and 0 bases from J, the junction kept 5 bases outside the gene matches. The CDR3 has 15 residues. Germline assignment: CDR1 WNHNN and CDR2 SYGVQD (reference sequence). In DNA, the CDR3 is TGCGCCAGCAGTCCTAGCGGAAGAAGCACAGATACGCAGTATTTT. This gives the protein CASSPSGRSTDTQYF.

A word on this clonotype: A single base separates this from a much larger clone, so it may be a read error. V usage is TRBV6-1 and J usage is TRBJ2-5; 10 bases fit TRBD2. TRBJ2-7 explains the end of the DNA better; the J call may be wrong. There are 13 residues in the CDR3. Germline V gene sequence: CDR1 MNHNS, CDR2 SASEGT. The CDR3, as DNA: TGTGCCAGCAGGGTAGCGGGAGGCTACGAGCAGTACTTC. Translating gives CASRVAGGYEQYF.

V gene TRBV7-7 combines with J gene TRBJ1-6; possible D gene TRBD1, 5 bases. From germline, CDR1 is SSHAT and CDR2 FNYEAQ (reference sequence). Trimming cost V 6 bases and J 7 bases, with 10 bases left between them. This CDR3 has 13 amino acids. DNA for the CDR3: TGTGCCAGCAGGCCACCAGGGAATTCACCCCTCCACTTT. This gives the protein CASRPPGNSPLHF. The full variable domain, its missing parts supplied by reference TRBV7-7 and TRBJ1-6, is GAGVSQSPRYKVTKRGQDVTLRCDPISSHATLYWYQQALGQGPEFLTYFNYEAQPDKSGLPSDRFSAERPEGSISTLTIQRTEQRDSAMYRCASRPPGNSPLHFGNGTRLTVT.

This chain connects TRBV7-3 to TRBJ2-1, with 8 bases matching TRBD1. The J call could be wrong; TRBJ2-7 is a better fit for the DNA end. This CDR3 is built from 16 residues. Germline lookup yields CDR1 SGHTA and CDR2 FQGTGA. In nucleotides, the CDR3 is TGTGCCAGCAGCCCTAACCGGCATGGACAGGGTCGCGAGCAGTACTTC. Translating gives CASSPNRHGQGREQYF.

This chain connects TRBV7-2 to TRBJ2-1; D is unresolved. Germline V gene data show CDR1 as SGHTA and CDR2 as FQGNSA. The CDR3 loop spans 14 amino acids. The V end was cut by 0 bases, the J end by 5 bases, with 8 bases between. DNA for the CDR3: TGTGCCAGCAGCTTAGCCCATAGGAACAATGAGCAGTTCTTC. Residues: CASSLAHRNNEQFF.

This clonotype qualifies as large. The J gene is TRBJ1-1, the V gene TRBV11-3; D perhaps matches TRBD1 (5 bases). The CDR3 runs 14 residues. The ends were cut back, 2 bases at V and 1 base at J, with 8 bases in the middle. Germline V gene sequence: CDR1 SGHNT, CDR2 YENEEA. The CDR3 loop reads CASSLRDGNTEAFF. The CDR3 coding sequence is TGTGCCAGCAGCTTACGGGACGGGAACACTGAAGCTTTCTTT.

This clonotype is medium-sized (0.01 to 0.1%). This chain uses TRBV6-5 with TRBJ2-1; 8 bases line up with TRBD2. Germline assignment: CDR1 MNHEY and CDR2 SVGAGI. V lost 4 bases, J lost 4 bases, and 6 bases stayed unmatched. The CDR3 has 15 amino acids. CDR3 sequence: CASSSPTSDYNEQFF. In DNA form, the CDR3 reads TGTGCCAGCAGTTCCCCGACTAGCGATTACAATGAGCAGTTCTTC.

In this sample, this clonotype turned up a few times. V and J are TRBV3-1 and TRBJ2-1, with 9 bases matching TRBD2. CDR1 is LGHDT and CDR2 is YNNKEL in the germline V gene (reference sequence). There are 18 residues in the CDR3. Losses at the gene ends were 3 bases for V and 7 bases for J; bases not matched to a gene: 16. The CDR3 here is CASSHRGPREGLENEQFF. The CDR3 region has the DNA TGTGCCAGCAGCCACCGGGGGCCGCGGGAGGGCCTTGAGAATGAGCAGTTCTTC.

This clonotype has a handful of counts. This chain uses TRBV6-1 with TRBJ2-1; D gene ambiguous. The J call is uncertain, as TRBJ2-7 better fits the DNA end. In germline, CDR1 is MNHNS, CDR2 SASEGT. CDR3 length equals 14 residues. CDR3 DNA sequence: TGTGCCAGCAGTGACCAGCCGATTGGTTACGAGCAGTACTTC. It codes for CASSDQPIGYEQYF.

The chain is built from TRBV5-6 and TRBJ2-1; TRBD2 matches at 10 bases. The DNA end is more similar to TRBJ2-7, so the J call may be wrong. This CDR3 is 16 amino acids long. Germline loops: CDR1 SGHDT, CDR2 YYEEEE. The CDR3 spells CASSFGLLAGDSEQYF. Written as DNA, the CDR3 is TGTGCCAGCAGCTTCGGGCTTCTAGCGGGAGATAGTGAGCAGTACTTC.

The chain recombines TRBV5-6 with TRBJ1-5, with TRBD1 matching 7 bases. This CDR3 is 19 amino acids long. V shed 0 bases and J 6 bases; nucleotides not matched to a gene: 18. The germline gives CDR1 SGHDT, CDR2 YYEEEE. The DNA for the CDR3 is TGTGCCAGCAGCTTGGCCCGGGACAGCGGGCTTGCTGGGCGTCAGCCCCAGCATTTT. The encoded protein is CASSLARDSGLAGRQPQHF.

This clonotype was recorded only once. CDR3 in amino acids: CSARQGWDEKLFF. The DNA for the CDR3 is TGCAGTGCACGACAGGGCTGGGATGAAAAACTGTTTTTT. The rearrangement joins TRBV20-1 to TRBJ1-4; 7 bases are shared with TRBD1. CDR3 length: 13 residues. From germline, CDR1 is DFQATT and CDR2 SNEGSKA (reference sequence). V trimming: 6 bases; J trimming: 6 bases; junction bases outside the gene matches: 7.